Reported below is one TCR beta chain. What it binds is unknown. This specimen comes from a study of T cells in tumors after PD-1 blockade. For the study at large: No patient had prior checkpoint blockade, systemic immunosuppression, or radiotherapy within 4 weeks. A subset received ongoing vismodegib 150 mg daily alongside anti-PD-1 therapy. General study findings and limits: Most post-therapy expanded exhausted CD8+ clones were new, undetected before treatment.

Data came from immunoSEQ multiplex PCR; TCRdb stores just in-frame clones and leaves some out. Altogether more than 6,500 clones are present, roughly 69% being singletons, with the ten largest covering about 8.9%. Germline V CDR1 and CDR2: SGHTA, FQGTGA. This CDR3 is 15 amino acids long. V was trimmed by 1 base and J by 5 bases, leaving 15 bases between them. Sequenced here: tumor tissue, sampled after anti-PD-1 treatment. V usage is TRBV7-3 and J usage is TRBJ2-7, with D perhaps TRBD1 or TRBD2 (7 bases each). The receptor's source is a human donor with basal cell carcinoma. CDR3 sequence: CASSLRGGGGDEQYF. As DNA, the CDR3 is TGTGCCAGCAGCTTAAGGGGAGGGGGCGGCGACGAGCAGTACTTC.